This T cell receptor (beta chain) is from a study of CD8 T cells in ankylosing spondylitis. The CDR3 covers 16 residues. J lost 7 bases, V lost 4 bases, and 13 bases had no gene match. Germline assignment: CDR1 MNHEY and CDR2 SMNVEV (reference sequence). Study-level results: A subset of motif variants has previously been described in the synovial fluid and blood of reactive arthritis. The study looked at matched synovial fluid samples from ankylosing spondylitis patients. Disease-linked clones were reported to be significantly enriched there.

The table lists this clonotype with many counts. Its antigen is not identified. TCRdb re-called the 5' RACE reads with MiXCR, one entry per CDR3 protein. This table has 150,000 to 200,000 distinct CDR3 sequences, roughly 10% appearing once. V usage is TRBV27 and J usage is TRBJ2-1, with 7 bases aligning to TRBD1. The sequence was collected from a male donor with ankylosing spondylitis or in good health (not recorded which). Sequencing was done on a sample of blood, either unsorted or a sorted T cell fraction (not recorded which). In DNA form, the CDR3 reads TGTGCCAGCAGTTCACCCTTGGCGACAGGGTATAATGAGCAGTTCTTC. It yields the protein CASSSPLATGYNEQFF.